These 26 T cell receptor beta chains came from one sample sequenced in a study of blood T cell repertoires in COVID-19. The table came from immunoSEQ multiplex PCR; TCRdb's copy has only in-frame clones and leaves some out. In the table there are about 240,000 clones, 82% of which are singletons. Material: peripheral blood. The receptors derive from a woman in her sixties with active or convalescent COVID-19.

The chain carries TRBV29-1 and TRBJ1-2; 9 bases align to TRBD1. The germline V gene encodes CDR1 SQVTM and CDR2 ANQGSEA. V trimming: 2 bases; J trimming: 7 bases; junction bases outside the gene matches: 5. The CDR3 has 13 amino acids. The CDR3 bases are TGCAGCGTTGAACGGGGACAGGGCGGTGGCTACACCTTC. Protein sequence: CSVERGQGGGYTF.

This chain links TRBV7-2 with TRBJ1-6; no reliable D call. Germline V lookup: CDR1 SGHTA, CDR2 FQGNSA. V shed 5 bases and J shed 10 bases, with 18 bases lying between them. The CDR3 sequence is 15 residues long. For the CDR3, the DNA is TGTGCCAGCAGCGCGGACCGGATGCCTAGCTCACCCCTCCACTTT. Protein: CASSADRMPSSPLHF.

The chain couples TRBV6-5 to TRBJ1-5; perhaps TRBD1 as D (5 bases). Between the trimmed V and J ends, which lost 8 bases and 0 bases, there was a span of 14 bases. CDR1 is MNHEY and CDR2 is SVGAGI in the germline V gene. The CDR3 consists of 15 residues. The CDR3 reads CASWRGPYSNQPQHF. The DNA of the CDR3 is TGTGCCAGCTGGCGGGGACCCTATAGCAATCAGCCCCAGCATTTT.

V usage is TRBV2 and J usage is TRBJ2-7, with a possible D match to TRBD1 (5 bases). V was shortened by 3 bases and J by 5 bases, with 8 bases between the two germline ends. Germline V gene sequence: CDR1 SNHLY, CDR2 FYNNEI. This CDR3 is built from 12 residues. The CDR3 sequence is CASSEWGDEQYF. The DNA for the CDR3 is TGTGCCAGCAGTGAGTGGGGCGACGAGCAGTACTTC.

The V gene is TRBV3-1 (or the pseudogene TRBV3-2), the J gene TRBJ1-4, with TRBD1 as a possible D gene (5 bases). In germline, CDR1 is LGHDT, CDR2 YNNKEL (reference sequence). Between the trimmed V and J ends, which lost 7 bases and 3 bases, there was a span of 15 bases. This CDR3 has 15 residues. The CDR3 nucleotides are TGTGCCAGCAACCTAAGATCGGGGGCTAATGAAAAACTGTTTTTT. Encoded protein: CASNLRSGANEKLFF.

The chain links TRBV5-4 to TRBJ2-3; 8 positions agree with TRBD2. The CDR3 sequence is 16 residues long. Germline V gene data show CDR1 as SGHNT and CDR2 as YYREEE (reference sequence). The ends lost 1 base at V and 2 bases at J; junction bases unmatched: 6. Written as DNA, the CDR3 is TGTGCCAGCAGCTTGTTGGTAGCGGGGACCACAGATACGCAGTATTTT. As protein: CASSLLVAGTTDTQYF.

The V call is TRBV5-8, the J call TRBJ2-2; possible D gene TRBD2, 6 bases. The CDR3 has 14 amino acids. Germline V CDR1 and CDR2: SGHTS, YDEGEE. Trimming shortened V by 5 bases and J by 5 bases, and 13 bases separated the two germline ends. The CDR3 DNA is TGTGCCAGCAGAGTTCCGGGAGAGACCGGGGAGCTGTTTTTT. Amino acids: CASRVPGETGELFF.

The rearrangement joins TRBV2 to TRBJ1-1; no definite D call. There are 12 residues in the CDR3. Trimming left V 8 bases short and J 5 bases short, with 12 bases between. Germline values: CDR1 SNHLY, CDR2 FYNNEI. Here the CDR3 reads CASAESRTEAFF. The CDR3 bases are TGTGCCAGCGCTGAATCCCGGACTGAAGCTTTCTTT.

The chain couples TRBV4-1 to TRBJ1-2, with D maybe TRBD1 (6 bases). CDR1 is MGHRA, CDR2 YSYEKL, per germline. Trimming took off 4 bases at V and 4 bases at J, with 16 bases between the two ends. This CDR3 has 15 amino acids. The CDR3 nucleotides are TGCGCCAGCAGCCTCAGTTGGGGGCTGGGCTATGGCTACACCTTC. Its translation: CASSLSWGLGYGYTF.

V usage is TRBV6-5 and J usage is TRBJ2-5; D possibly corresponds to TRBD1 (5 bases). The CDR3 consists of 14 residues. Germline V gives CDR1 MNHEY, CDR2 SVGAGI. V dropped 2 bases and J dropped 5 bases, with 12 bases sitting between them. This CDR3 is CASSYHQGRETQYF. The CDR3 coding sequence is TGTGCCAGCAGTTACCACCAGGGCCGGGAGACCCAGTACTTC.

This clone was seen a handful of times. This chain uses TRBV23-1 with TRBJ2-7, with D perhaps matching TRBD1 (6 bases). TRBV23-1 is designated an ORF whose function remains uncertain. The CDR3 length is 17 residues. Trimming cost V 0 bases and J 2 bases, with 17 bases left between them. The CDR3 sequence is CASSQSKPRDTPYEQYF. The CDR3 DNA reads TGCGCCAGCAGTCAATCTAAACCCCGGGACACCCCCTACGAGCAGTACTTC.

The chain couples TRBV30 to TRBJ1-3; 7 positions agree with TRBD1. The CDR3 covers 15 residues. V lost 2 bases to trimming and J lost 4 bases; unmatched junction nucleotides: 8. Per germline, CDR1 GTSNPN and CDR2 SVGIG (reference sequence). In DNA, the CDR3 is TGTGCCTGGAGTACAGGGGTATCGTTGGGAAACACCATATATTTT. It is translated as CAWSTGVSLGNTIYF. Drawing the rest from reference TRBV30 and TRBJ1-3, the complete variable domain is SQTIHQWPATLVQPVGSPLSLECTVEGTSNPNLYWYRQAAGRGLQLLFYSVGIGQISSEVPQNLSASRPQDRQFILSSKKLLLSDSGFYLCAWSTGVSLGNTIYFGEGSWLTVV.

The table lists this clone with a count of one. The CDR3 nucleotides are TGTGCCAGTAGCTCTGCTCGGACTAGCGGCTTCCAAGAGACCCAGTACTTC. This encodes CASSSARTSGFQETQYF. The V and J genes are TRBV19 and TRBJ2-5; 10 nucleotides line up with TRBD2. V lost 6 bases, J lost 1 base, and 11 bases stayed unmatched. The germline gives CDR1 LNHDA, CDR2 SQIVND (reference sequence). CDR3 length: 17 residues.

The J gene is TRBJ1-4, the V gene TRBV2; 7 bases fit TRBD1. The CDR3 loop spans 15 amino acids. Germline CDR1 is SNHLY and CDR2 is FYNNEI. V lost 5 bases, J lost 4 bases, and 7 bases stayed unmatched. For the CDR3, the DNA is TGTGCCAGCAGTTCAGGACAGGCCAGTAATGAAAAACTGTTTTTT. It specifies CASSSGQASNEKLFF.

The CDR3 loop reads CASSERQGARNTIYF. In DNA form, the CDR3 reads TGTGCCAGCAGTGAACGGCAGGGGGCGCGGAACACCATATATTTT. V and J are TRBV2 and TRBJ1-3; TRBD1 agrees at 8 bases. The junction had 7 bases not matched to a gene; V was cut back by 2 bases and J by 7 bases. CDR1 SNHLY and CDR2 FYNNEI come from the germline V gene. The CDR3 spans 15 residues.

This clone was detected once. The chain employs TRBV7-3 and TRBJ1-1; 7 positions agree with TRBD1. The CDR3 has 13 amino acids. The ends lost 5 bases at V and 3 bases at J; junction bases unmatched: 3. Looked up from germline, CDR1 is SGHTA and CDR2 is FQGTGA. The CDR3 DNA reads as TGTGCCAGCAGCCCTACAGGGGACACTGAAGCTTTCTTT. Amino acids: CASSPTGDTEAFF.

CDR3 bases: TGTGCCAGCAGCAATAGCGGACAGGGGGCGAATGAGCAGTTCTTC. Translated, it gives CASSNSGQGANEQFF. V and J are TRBV7-9 and TRBJ2-1; 11 bases match TRBD1. J gave up 7 bases and V 5 bases, and 7 bases lay outside the gene matches. Looked up from germline, CDR1 is SEHNR and CDR2 is FQNEAQ (reference sequence). The CDR3 runs 15 residues.

The V gene is TRBV3-1 (or the pseudogene TRBV3-2), the J gene TRBJ2-7, with TRBD2 matching 10 bases. The CDR3 is 14 residues long. V was pared by 5 bases and J by 2 bases, with 3 bases of the junction left unmatched. The V gene's germline CDR1 is LGHDT and CDR2 YNNKEL (reference sequence). The CDR3 nucleotides read TGTGCCAGCAGCATAGGACTAGCGGCCTACGAGCAGTACTTC. It yields the protein CASSIGLAAYEQYF.

This clone appeared a few times. The gene calls are TRBV5-6 and TRBJ1-2; D call uncertain. Germline V gene sequence: CDR1 SGHDT, CDR2 YYEEEE. V shed 4 bases and J shed 4 bases, with 8 bases lying between them. The CDR3 length is 12 residues. The CDR3 DNA reads TGTGCCAGCAGCATCAGTCTCTATGGCTACACCTTC. The encoded protein is CASSISLYGYTF. The full variable domain, in which reference TRBV5-6 and TRBJ1-2 provide the parts outside the CDR3, is DAGVTQSPTHLIKTRGQQVTLRCSPKSGHDTVSWYQQALGQGPQFIFQYYEEEERQRGNFPDRFSGHQFPNYSSELNVNALLLGDSALYLCASSISLYGYTFGSGTRLTVV.

The table lists this clone with a few counts. V is TRBV27 and J is TRBJ1-2; the D gene is possibly TRBD1 (5 bases). V dropped 7 bases and J dropped 4 bases, with 19 bases sitting between them. CDR3 length: 15 amino acids. Germline-derived CDR1 and CDR2 are MNHEY and SMNVEV (reference sequence). The CDR3: CASMRSGGFVYGYTF. CDR3 nucleotides: TGTGCCAGCATGCGATCTGGGGGGTTTGTCTATGGCTACACCTTC.

This chain links TRBV5-4 with TRBJ2-5; weak D call: TRBD2 (5 bases). The CDR3 is 14 amino acids. Germline loops: CDR1 SGHNT, CDR2 YYREEE (reference sequence). V was pared by 4 bases and J by 0 bases, with 10 bases between. The CDR3 region has the DNA TGTGCCAGCAGCCCCGGGATGGACCAAGAGACCCAGTACTTC. Residues: CASSPGMDQETQYF.

The V gene is TRBV10-1, the J gene TRBJ1-1; D not resolved. CDR3 length: 13 amino acids. Trimming stripped 9 bases from V and 2 bases from J, with 13 bases between. The V gene's germline CDR1 is WNHNN and CDR2 SYGVQD (reference sequence). The CDR3 nucleotides are TGCGCCAGTTCCCGCGGGGATAACACTGAAGCTTTCTTT. This translates into CASSRGDNTEAFF.

The gene calls are TRBV9 and TRBJ2-1, with no clear D. In germline, CDR1 is SGDLS, CDR2 YYNGEE. The CDR3 is 15 residues long. Trimming stripped 4 bases from V and 0 bases from J, with 11 bases between. The CDR3 DNA is TGTGCCAGCAGCAAATCGGGTAGCTCCTACAATGAGCAGTTCTTC. Translating it yields CASSKSGSSYNEQFF.

A few counts support this clone. V and J are TRBV15 and TRBJ2-3; a possible D gene is TRBD2 (5 bases). V dropped 0 bases and J dropped 3 bases, with 10 bases sitting between them. The CDR3 sequence is 15 residues long. From germline, CDR1 is LNHNV and CDR2 YYDKDF (reference sequence). In DNA form, the CDR3 reads TGTGCCACCAGCAGAGATGGCCTAGCAACAGATACGCAGTATTTT. Its protein is CATSRDGLATDTQYF. The variable domain in full, with the rest retrieved from reference TRBV15 and TRBJ2-3, is DAMVIQNPRYQVTQFGKPVTLSCSQTLNHNVMYWYQQKSSQAPKLLFHYYDKDFNNEADTPDNFQSRRPNTSFCFLDIRSPGLGDTAMYLCATSRDGLATDTQYFGPGTRLTVL.

The chain links TRBV25-1 to TRBJ2-5; TRBD1 matches 10 bases. Germline V CDR1 and CDR2: MGHDK, SYGVNS. V gave up 6 bases and J gave up 3 bases; unmatched junction bases: 13. The CDR3 loop spans 17 amino acids. CDR3: CASSLSLIGQGEETQYF. CDR3 nucleotide sequence: TGTGCCAGCAGCCTTAGTTTAATAGGACAGGGGGAAGAGACCCAGTACTTC.

The chain couples TRBV7-6 to TRBJ1-6; D possibly corresponds to TRBD1 (5 bases). The CDR3 sequence is 15 residues long. Per germline, CDR1 SGHVS and CDR2 FNYEAQ. V dropped 4 bases and J dropped 1 base, with 8 bases sitting between them. The CDR3 reads CASSSQGSYNSPLHF. CDR3 in DNA: TGTGCCAGCAGCTCGCAGGGTTCCTATAATTCACCCCTCCACTTT. The entire variable domain, with the rest obtained from reference TRBV7-6 and TRBJ1-6, is as follows: GAGVSQSPRYKVTKRGQDVALRCDPISGHVSLYWYRQALGQGPEFLTYFNYEAQQDKSGLPNDRFSAERPEGSISTLTIQRTEQRDSAMYRCASSSQGSYNSPLHFGNGTRLTVT.